This T cell receptor beta chain was profiled in a study of cytomegalovirus exposure and HLA in healthy donors. PCR employed 60 Vbeta and 13 Jbeta primers. Only in-frame clones appear in the TCRdb table, and some are missing; sequencing was by immunoSEQ multiplex PCR. The table shows 130,000 or so clones, with 60% to 80% occurring only once. Concerning this clone itself: Its specificity is unknown.

Whole-study results and caveats: Fewer N-insertions than the roughly 670-donor mean were reportedly shown by an Asian-associated ancestry cluster in a later analysis. In terms of immune exposure information, only CMV serostatus was available. Rarity held for most TCR sequences, but there were some public TCRs that occurred in many donors.

The CDR3 is 15 amino acids. Trimming removed 6 bases from V and 3 bases from J; junction bases left unmatched: 10. CDR1 and CDR2 (germline): LNHDA, SQIVND (reference sequence). The chain recombines TRBV19 with TRBJ2-7; 8 nucleotides match TRBD1. The sample consisted of PBMCs. The receptor was isolated from a woman aged 60-75 years in good health and CMV-seronegative. CDR3 bases: TGTGCCAGTAGCCTCGCAGGGGGCGAGCTCTACGAGCAGTACTTC. Translating gives CASSLAGGELYEQYF.